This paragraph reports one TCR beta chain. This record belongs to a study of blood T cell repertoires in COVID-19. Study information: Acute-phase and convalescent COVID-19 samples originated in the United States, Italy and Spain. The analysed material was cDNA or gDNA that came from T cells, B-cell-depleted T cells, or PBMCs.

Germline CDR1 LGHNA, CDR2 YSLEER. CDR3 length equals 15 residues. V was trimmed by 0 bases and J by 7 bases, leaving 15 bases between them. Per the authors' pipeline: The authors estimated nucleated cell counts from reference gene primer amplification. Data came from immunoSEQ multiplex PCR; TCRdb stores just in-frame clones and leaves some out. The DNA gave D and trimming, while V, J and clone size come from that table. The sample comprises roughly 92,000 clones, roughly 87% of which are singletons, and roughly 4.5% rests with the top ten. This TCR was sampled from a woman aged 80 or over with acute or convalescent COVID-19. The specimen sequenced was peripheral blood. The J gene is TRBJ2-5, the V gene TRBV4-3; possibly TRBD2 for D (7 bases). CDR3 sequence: CASSQEGRGGGTQYF. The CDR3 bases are TGCGCCAGCAGCCAAGAAGGCAGGGGAGGGGGGACCCAGTACTTC.